Each of the 6 T cell receptor beta chains below was sequenced from the same sample in a study of early T cells in non-severe SARS-CoV-2 infection. One entry per CDR3 protein results from TCRdb running MiXCR on the 5' RACE reads. Among around 25,000 distinct CDR3 sequences listed, 4.5% to 7% were seen once. The sequenced sample was whole blood. These receptors came from an adult who was a healthcare worker with PCR-confirmed SARS-CoV-2 infection or an uninfected control (not recorded which).

This clonotype was counted many times. The chain links TRBV12-3 or TRBV12-4 to TRBJ2-7, with a tentative D call TRBD1 (6 bases). CDR3 length: 11 residues. V was trimmed by 6 bases and J by 5 bases, leaving 8 bases between them. The chain's CDR3 is CASRQGDEQYF. DNA for the CDR3: TGTGCCAGCAGACAGGGTGACGAGCAGTACTTC.

In this sample, this clonotype turned up many times. The chain combines TRBV3-1 with TRBJ2-7; 10 nucleotides line up with TRBD1. Per germline, CDR1 LGHDT and CDR2 YNNKEL (reference sequence). The CDR3 is 14 residues long. Trimming took 3 bases from V and 1 from J; bases not matched to a gene: 0. The CDR3 coding sequence is TGTGCCAGCAGCCAGGGACAGGGGTCCTACGAGCAGTACTTC. Translation: CASSQGQGSYEQYF.

This clonotype was seen ten or more times. The gene calls are TRBV6-5 and TRBJ2-2, with TRBD1 matching over 7 bases. CDR3 length equals 14 residues. The V gene's germline CDR1 is MNHEY and CDR2 SVGAGI. After removal of 6 bases from V and 7 bases from J, the junction contained 8 bases not matched to a gene. Here the CDR3 DNA reads TGTGCCAGCAGGACTGGACAGGCTCACGGGGAGCTGTTTTTT. The encoded protein is CASRTGQAHGELFF.

This clonotype was counted between two and nine times. The chain has TRBV20-1 and TRBJ1-3; 8 bases agree with TRBD1. CDR1 and CDR2 (germline): DFQATT, SNEGSKA (reference sequence). The CDR3 totals 12 residues. Unmatched junction bases numbered 2, after V lost 6 bases and J lost 4 bases. CDR3 sequence: CSARTGGNTIYF. DNA for the CDR3: TGCAGTGCCAGGACAGGGGGAAACACCATATATTTT.

In this sample, this clonotype turned up many times. This chain joins TRBV12-3 or TRBV12-4 and TRBJ2-1, with 14 positions matching TRBD2. The CDR3 is made up of 18 amino acids. The V segment lost 6 bases and the J segment 3 bases; nucleotides outside the gene matches: 10. CDR3 in amino acids: CASSRRRGLAGDYNEQFF. The CDR3 DNA follows: TGTGCCAGCAGCCGCCGGCGGGGACTAGCGGGGGACTACAATGAGCAGTTCTTC.

The V and J genes are TRBV5-5 and TRBJ1-3; no reliable D call. Trimming removed 2 bases from V and 4 bases from J, with 4 bases in between. CDR1 and CDR2 (germline): SGHKS, YYEKEE (reference sequence). The CDR3 totals 12 residues. The CDR3 DNA reads TGTGCCAGCAGCTTTCAAGGAAACACCATATATTTT. Protein product: CASSFQGNTIYF.